The entry that follows covers one TCR beta chain sequence. The CDR3 covers 13 residues. In germline, CDR1 is MDHEN, CDR2 SYDVKM. With 4 bases clipped from V and 2 bases from J, the junction kept 1 base outside the gene matches. This record comes from a study of blood T cell repertoires in COVID-19. About the study: The origin of the acute and convalescent COVID-19 samples was the United States, Italy and Spain. Sources were T cells, B-cell-depleted T cells, or PBMCs; the material itself was cDNA or gDNA.

In the study's own analysis: Estimation of nucleated cell counts relied on the amplification of reference gene primers. Clones were read by immunoSEQ multiplex PCR, and TCRdb kept only the in-frame ones, dropping some. Clone size and the V and J calls come from that table; the DNA yielded D and trimming. The sample carries approximately 19,000 clones, around 92% recorded once. The specimen sequenced was peripheral blood. This chain connects TRBV28 to TRBJ1-2, with TRBD1 identical over 7 bases. This TCR came from a human donor in a cohort sampled during active COVID-19. The DNA of the CDR3 is TGTGCCAGCAGTTCACAGGGGAACTATGGCTACACCTTC. This codes for CASSSQGNYGYTF.